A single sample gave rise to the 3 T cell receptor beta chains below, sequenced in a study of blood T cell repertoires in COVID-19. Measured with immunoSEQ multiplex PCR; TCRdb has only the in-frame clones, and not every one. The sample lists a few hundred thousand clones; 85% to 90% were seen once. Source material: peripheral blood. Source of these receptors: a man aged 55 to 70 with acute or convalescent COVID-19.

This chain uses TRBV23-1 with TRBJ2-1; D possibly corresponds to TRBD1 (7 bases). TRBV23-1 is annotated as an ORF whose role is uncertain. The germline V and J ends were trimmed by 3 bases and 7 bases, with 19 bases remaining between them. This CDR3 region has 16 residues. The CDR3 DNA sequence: TGCGCCAGCAGTCAGCGCGGGACAGATACTTGTAATGAGCAGTTCTTC. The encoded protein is CASSQRGTDTCNEQFF.

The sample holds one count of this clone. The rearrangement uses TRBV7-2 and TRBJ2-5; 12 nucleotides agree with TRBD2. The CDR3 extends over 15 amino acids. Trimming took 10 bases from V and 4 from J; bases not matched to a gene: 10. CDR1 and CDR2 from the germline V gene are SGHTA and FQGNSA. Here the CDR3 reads CATGPSGGALETQYF. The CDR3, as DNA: TGTGCCACCGGGCCTAGCGGGGGGGCCTTAGAGACCCAGTACTTC.

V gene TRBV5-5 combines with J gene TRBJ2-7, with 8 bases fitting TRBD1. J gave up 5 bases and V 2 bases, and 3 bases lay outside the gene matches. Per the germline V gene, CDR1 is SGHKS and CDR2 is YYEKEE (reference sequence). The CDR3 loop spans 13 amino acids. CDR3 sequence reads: CASSFDRGNEQYF. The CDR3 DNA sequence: TGTGCCAGCAGCTTCGACAGGGGCAACGAGCAGTACTTC. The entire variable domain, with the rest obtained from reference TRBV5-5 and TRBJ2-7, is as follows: DAGVTQSPTHLIKTRGQQVTLRCSPISGHKSVSWYQQVLGQGPQFIFQYYEKEERGRGNFPDRFSARQFPNYSSELNVNALLLGDSALYLCASSFDRGNEQYFGPGTRLTVT.